A selection of T cell receptor beta chains follows, all from one sample in a study of identical twins. In TCRdb, the 5' RACE reads were re-called with MiXCR into one record per CDR3 protein. The table records just under 550,000 distinct CDR3 sequences, around 15% of them present only once. The sample was also reused in another study, on yellow fever vaccine responses in identical twins.

Sequenced input: CD4+ T cells sorted from blood. These receptors were taken from a young woman in good health. Each CDR3 is given with its conserved first and last residue. A D gene is named only where the DNA matches it firmly. Size tells how often a clone was seen (once, few, many) or the class of an expanded clone, and some rows leave it out.

d_call: NA
v_call: TRBV7-9
j_call: TRBJ2-7
clone_size: NA
cdr3_length: 13
cdr3_nt: TGTGCCAGCAGCTTAGATGTTAGAGCCGAGCAGTACTTC
cdr3_aa: CASSLDVRAEQYF

d_call: TRBD2
v_call: TRBV20-1
j_call: TRBJ2-1
clone_size: NA
cdr3_length: 15
cdr3_nt: TGCAGTGCTCGCAAAGCGGGGGCTCGGATTCATGAGCAGTTCTTC
cdr3_aa: CSARKAGARIHEQFF

d_call: NA
v_call: TRBV3-1
j_call: TRBJ2-7
clone_size: NA
cdr3_length: 16
cdr3_nt: TGTGCCAGCAGCCAAGAAAGTCGAGGGAGATGGGTCGAGCAGTACTTC
cdr3_aa: CASSQESRGRWVEQYF

d_call: TRBD1
v_call: TRBV6-5
j_call: TRBJ1-2
clone_size: NA
cdr3_length: 12
cdr3_nt: TGTGCCAGCAGTTACCGCAGGGGGGGCTACACCTTC
cdr3_aa: CASSYRRGGYTF

d_call: NA
v_call: TRBV14
j_call: TRBJ2-3
clone_size: many
cdr3_length: 12
cdr3_nt: TGTGCCAGCAGCCAAGGAACTGATACGCAGTATTTT
cdr3_aa: CASSQGTDTQYF

d_call: NA
v_call: TRBV7-2
j_call: TRBJ1-1
clone_size: many
cdr3_length: 13
cdr3_nt: TGTGCCAGCAGCTCCTTCGGGATAACTGAAGCTTTCTTT
cdr3_aa: CASSSFGITEAFF

d_call: NA
v_call: TRBV3-1
j_call: TRBJ2-1
clone_size: many
cdr3_length: 14
cdr3_nt: TGTGCCAGCAGCCAAGGGTCAGGGGCCGGTGAGCAGTTCTTC
cdr3_aa: CASSQGSGAGEQFF

d_call: NA
v_call: TRBV12-3/TRBV12-4
j_call: TRBJ1-5
clone_size: few
cdr3_length: 13
cdr3_nt: TGTGCCAGCACCCCGACAGACGGTCAGCCCCAGCATTTT
cdr3_aa: CASTPTDGQPQHF

d_call: NA
v_call: TRBV28
j_call: TRBJ2-1
clone_size: NA
cdr3_length: 12
cdr3_nt: TGTGCCAGCAGTATCCGGACTACTGAGCAGTTCTTC
cdr3_aa: CASSIRTTEQFF

d_call: NA
v_call: TRBV5-6
j_call: TRBJ2-5
clone_size: few
cdr3_length: 15
cdr3_nt: TGTGCCAGCAGCTTGGTGGGGGCCTACTCAGAGACCCAGTACTTC
cdr3_aa: CASSLVGAYSETQYF